This TCR beta chain was captured in a study of tumor-infiltrating lymphocytes in primary liver carcinoma. Across the whole study: The tumors ranged from about 4 to 10 cm across and fell within stage T1-T3 N0M0.

Without any cell sorting, about 20-32 mg of bulk tissue yielded co-extracted RNA and DNA. Patients had chronic HBV infection and were treatment-naive. Every tumor contributed samples taken at five separate regions. This clonotype turned up a few times. The antigen remains unidentified. The study, taken as a whole, reports: Appearing in all five tumor regions was true of only about 8-24% of top clones.

cDNA specific to TCR beta was made from 500 to 650 ng of total RNA, with a constant-region primer employed for priming. Construction of TCR beta libraries relied on three successive nested multiplex PCR rounds employing slightly modified ARM-PCR. TRBV1-TRBV30 forward primers and a C-beta reverse primer were used in the first two PCR rounds, which each ran for about 10 cycles. In TCRdb, the multiplex PCR reads were re-called with MiXCR into one record per CDR3 protein. The sample lists roughly 57,000 distinct CDR3 sequences, less than 85% occurring once. V lost 5 bases to trimming and J lost 11 bases; unmatched junction nucleotides: 11. CDR1 MDHEN and CDR2 SYDVKM come from the germline V gene. The CDR3 length is 14 residues.

The receptor's source is a man in his forties or fifties with primary liver carcinoma and hepatitis B virus infection. This chain links TRBV28 with TRBJ1-5; 8 bases agree with TRBD1. Sequencing used liver tumor tissue from sampling region 2. The subset: tumor region T2, inferior pole. This chain's CDR3 is CASSMTGATQSQHF. The CDR3 DNA reads TGTGCCAGCAGTATGACAGGGGCCACCCAGTCCCAGCATTTT.